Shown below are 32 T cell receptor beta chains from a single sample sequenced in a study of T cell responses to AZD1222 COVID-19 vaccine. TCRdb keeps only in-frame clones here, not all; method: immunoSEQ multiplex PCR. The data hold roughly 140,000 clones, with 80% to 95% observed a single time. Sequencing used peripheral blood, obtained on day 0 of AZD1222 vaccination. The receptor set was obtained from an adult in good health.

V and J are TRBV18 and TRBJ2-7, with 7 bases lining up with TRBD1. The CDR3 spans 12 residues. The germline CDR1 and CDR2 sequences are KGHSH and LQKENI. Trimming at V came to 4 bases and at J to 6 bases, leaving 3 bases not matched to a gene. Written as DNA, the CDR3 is TGTGCCAGCTCACTTGACAGGGCCGAGCAGTACTTC. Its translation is CASSLDRAEQYF.

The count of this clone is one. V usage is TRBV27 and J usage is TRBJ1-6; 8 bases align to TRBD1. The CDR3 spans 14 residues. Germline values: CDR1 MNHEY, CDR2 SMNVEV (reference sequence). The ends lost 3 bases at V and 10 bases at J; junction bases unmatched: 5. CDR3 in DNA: TGTGCCAGCAGTTTCAGGGGGCGTGACTCACCCCTCCACTTT. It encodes CASSFRGRDSPLHF.

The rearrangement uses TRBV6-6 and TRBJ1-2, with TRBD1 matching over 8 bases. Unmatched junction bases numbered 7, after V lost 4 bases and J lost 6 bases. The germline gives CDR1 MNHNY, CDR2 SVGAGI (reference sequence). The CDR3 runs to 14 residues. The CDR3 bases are TGTGCCAGCAGTTTCGGGACAGGACAGCATGGCTACACCTTC. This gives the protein CASSFGTGQHGYTF.

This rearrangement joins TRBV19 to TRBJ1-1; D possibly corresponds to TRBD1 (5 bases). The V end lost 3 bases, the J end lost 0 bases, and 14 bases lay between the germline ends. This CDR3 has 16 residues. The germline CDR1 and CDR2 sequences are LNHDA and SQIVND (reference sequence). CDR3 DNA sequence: TGTGCCAGTAGTATGTTCCGGGCAGGGATGAACACTGAAGCTTTCTTT. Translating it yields CASSMFRAGMNTEAFF.

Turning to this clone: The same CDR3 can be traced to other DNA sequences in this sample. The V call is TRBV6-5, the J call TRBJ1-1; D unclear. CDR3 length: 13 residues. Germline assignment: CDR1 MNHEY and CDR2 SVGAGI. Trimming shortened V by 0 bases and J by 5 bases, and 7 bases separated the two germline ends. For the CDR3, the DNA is TGTGCCAGCAGTTACTCCCGAGGGACTGAAGCTTTCTTT. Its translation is CASSYSRGTEAFF.

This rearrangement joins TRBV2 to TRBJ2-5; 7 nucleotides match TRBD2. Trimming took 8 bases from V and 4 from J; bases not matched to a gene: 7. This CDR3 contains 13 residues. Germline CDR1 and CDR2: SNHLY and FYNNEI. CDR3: CASRRDYRETQYF. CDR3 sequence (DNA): TGTGCCAGCCGTCGGGACTACCGAGAGACCCAGTACTTC. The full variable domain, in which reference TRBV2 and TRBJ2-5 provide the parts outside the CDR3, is EPEVTQTPSHQVTQMGQEVILRCVPISNHLYFYWYRQILGQKVEFLVSFYNNEISEKSEIFDDQFSVERPDGSNFTLKIRSTKLEDSAMYFCASRRDYRETQYFGPGTRLLVL.

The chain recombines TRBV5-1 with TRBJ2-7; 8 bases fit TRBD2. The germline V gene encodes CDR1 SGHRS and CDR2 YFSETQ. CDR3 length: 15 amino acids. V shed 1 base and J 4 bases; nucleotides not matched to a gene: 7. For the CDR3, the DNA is TGCGCCAGCAGCTTGAAGCGGGAGCGAGCATACGAGCAGTACTTC. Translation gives CASSLKRERAYEQYF.

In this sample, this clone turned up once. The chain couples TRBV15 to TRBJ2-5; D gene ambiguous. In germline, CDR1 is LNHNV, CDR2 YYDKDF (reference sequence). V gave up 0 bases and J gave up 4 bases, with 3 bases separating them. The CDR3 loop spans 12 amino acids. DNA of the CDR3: TGTGCCACCAGCAGAGATCTAGAGACCCAGTACTTC. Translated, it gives CATSRDLETQYF.

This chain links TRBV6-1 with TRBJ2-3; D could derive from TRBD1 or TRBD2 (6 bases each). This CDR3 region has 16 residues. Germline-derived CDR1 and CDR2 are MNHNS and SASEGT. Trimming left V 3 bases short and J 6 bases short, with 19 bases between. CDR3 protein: CASSELGGTKTDTQYF. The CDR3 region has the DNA TGTGCCAGCAGTGAGCTCGGCGGGACAAAGACGGATACGCAGTATTTT.

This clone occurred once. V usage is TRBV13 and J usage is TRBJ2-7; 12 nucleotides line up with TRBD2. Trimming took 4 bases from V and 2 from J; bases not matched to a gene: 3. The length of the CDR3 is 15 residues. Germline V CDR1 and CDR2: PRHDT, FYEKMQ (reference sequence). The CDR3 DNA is TGTGCCAGCAGCTCTAGGACTAGCGGGACCTACGAGCAGTACTTC. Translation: CASSSRTSGTYEQYF.

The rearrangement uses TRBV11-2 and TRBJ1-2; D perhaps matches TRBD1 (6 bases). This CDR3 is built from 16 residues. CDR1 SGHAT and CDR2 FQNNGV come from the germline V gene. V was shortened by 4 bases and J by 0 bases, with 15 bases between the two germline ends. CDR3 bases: TGTGCCAGCAGCTCGCCCCGGACAGCAGCTAACTATGGCTACACCTTC. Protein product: CASSSPRTAANYGYTF.

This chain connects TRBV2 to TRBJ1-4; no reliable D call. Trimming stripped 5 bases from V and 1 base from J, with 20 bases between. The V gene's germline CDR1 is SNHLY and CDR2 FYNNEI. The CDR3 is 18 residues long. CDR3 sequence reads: CASSPRKASWLTNEKLFF. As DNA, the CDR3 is TGTGCCAGCAGTCCAAGAAAGGCTTCATGGTTAACTAATGAAAAACTGTTTTTT.

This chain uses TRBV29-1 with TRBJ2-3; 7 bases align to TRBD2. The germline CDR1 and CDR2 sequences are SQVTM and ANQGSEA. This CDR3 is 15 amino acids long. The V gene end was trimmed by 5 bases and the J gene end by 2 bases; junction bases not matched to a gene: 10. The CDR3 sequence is CSVSSDAGATDTQYF. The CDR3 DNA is TGCAGCGTTTCCTCGGACGCGGGAGCCACAGATACGCAGTATTTT.

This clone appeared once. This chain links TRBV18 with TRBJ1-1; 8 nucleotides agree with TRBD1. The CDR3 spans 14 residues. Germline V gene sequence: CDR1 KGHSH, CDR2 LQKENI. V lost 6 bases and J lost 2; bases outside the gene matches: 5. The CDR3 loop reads CASSPRGLNTEAFF. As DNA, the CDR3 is TGTGCCAGCTCCCCCAGGGGGCTCAACACTGAAGCTTTCTTT.

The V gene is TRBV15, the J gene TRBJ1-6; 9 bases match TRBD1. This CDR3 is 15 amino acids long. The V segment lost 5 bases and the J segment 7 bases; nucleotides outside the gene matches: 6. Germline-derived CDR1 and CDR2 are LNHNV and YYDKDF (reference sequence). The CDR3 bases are TGTGCCACCAGCGGGACAGGGTCTTGGAATTCACCCCTCCACTTT. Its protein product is CATSGTGSWNSPLHF. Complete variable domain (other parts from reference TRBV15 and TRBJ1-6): DAMVIQNPRYQVTQFGKPVTLSCSQTLNHNVMYWYQQKSSQAPKLLFHYYDKDFNNEADTPDNFQSRRPNTSFCFLDIRSPGLGDTAMYLCATSGTGSWNSPLHFGNGTRLTVT.

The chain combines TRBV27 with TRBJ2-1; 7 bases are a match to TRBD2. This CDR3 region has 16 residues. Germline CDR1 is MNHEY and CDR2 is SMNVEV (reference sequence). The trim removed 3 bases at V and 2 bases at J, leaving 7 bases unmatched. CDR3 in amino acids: CASSFGGWDPYNEQFF. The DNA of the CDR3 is TGTGCCAGCAGTTTCGGGGGGTGGGACCCCTACAATGAGCAGTTCTTC.

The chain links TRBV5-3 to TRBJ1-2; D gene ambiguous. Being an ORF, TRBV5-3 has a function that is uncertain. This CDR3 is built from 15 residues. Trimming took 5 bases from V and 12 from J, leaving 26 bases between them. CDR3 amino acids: CARRAEVLRLSSDTF. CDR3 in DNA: TGTGCCAGAAGGGCCGAGGTATTGAGATTGTCGAGCGACACCTTC.

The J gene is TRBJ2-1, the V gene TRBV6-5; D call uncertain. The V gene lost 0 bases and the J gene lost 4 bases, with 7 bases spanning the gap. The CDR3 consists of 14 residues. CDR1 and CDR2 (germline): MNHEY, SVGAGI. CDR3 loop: CASSYSDTYNEQFF. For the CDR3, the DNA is TGTGCCAGCAGTTACTCTGACACTTACAATGAGCAGTTCTTC.

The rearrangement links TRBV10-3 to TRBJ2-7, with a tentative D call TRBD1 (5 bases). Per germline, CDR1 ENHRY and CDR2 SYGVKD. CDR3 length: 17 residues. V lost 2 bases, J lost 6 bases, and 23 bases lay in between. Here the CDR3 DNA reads TGTGCCATCAGTGAGCCTCCGTCGACAGACGTCGTTGGCGAGCAGTACTTC. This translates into CAISEPPSTDVVGEQYF.

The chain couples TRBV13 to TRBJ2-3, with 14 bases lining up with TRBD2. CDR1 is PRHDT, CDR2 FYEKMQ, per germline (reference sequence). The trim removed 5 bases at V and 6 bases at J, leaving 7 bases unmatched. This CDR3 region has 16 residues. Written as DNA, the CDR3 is TGTGCCAGCAGCCACGGGACTAGCGGGAGCGGCGATACGCAGTATTTT. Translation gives CASSHGTSGSGDTQYF.

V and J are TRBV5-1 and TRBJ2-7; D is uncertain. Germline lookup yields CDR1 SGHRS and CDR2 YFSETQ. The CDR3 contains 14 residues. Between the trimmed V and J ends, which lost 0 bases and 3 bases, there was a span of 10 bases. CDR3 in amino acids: CASSLDSTRYEQYF. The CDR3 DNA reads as TGCGCCAGCAGCTTGGATTCTACCCGCTACGAGCAGTACTTC.

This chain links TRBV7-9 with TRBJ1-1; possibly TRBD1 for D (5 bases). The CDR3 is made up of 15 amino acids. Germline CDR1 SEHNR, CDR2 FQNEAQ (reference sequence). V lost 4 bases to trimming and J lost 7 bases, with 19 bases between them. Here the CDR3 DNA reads TGTGCCAGCAGCTATCAAGGAGGGGAGTTTGGTGAAGCTTTCTTT. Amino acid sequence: CASSYQGGEFGEAFF.

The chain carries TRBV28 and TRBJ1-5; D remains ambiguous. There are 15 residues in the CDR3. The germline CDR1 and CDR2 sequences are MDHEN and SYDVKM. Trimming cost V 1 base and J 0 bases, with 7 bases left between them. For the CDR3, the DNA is TGTGCCAGCAGTTTATACAGTTATAGCAATCAGCCCCAGCATTTT. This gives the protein CASSLYSYSNQPQHF.

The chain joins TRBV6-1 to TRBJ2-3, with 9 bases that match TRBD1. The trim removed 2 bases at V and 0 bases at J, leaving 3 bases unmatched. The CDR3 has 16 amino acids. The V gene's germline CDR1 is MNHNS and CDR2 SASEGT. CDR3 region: CASSEPDRGSTDTQYF. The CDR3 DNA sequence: TGTGCCAGCAGTGAACCGGACAGGGGTAGCACAGATACGCAGTATTTT.

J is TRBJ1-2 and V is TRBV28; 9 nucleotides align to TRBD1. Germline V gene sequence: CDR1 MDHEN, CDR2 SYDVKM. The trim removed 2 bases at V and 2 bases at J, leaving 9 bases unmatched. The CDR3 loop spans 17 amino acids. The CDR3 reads CASSLLGTGQSNYGYTF. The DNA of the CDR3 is TGTGCCAGCAGTTTACTTGGGACAGGGCAATCGAACTATGGCTACACCTTC.

The CDR3 loop is CASSLRADEKLFF. As DNA, the CDR3 is TGCGCCAGCAGCCTCAGGGCAGATGAAAAACTGTTTTTT. V is TRBV4-1 and J is TRBJ1-4; D is possibly TRBD1 (5 bases). Germline-derived CDR1 and CDR2 are MGHRA and YSYEKL. CDR3 length: 13 amino acids. V shed 4 bases and J shed 6 bases, with 9 bases lying between them.

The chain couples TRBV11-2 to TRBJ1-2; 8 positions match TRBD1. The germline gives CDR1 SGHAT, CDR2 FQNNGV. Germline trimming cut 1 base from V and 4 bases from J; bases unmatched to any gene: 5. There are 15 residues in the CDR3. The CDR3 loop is CASSLVGGTGYGYTF. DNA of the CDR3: TGTGCCAGCAGCTTAGTGGGCGGGACAGGCTATGGCTACACCTTC.

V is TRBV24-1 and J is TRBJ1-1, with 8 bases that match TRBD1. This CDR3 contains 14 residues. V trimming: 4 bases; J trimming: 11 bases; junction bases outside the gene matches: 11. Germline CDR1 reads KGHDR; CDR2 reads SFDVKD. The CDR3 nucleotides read TGTGCCACCAGTGACACCGGACAGGGCTCGAGGGCTTTCTTT. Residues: CATSDTGQGSRAFF.

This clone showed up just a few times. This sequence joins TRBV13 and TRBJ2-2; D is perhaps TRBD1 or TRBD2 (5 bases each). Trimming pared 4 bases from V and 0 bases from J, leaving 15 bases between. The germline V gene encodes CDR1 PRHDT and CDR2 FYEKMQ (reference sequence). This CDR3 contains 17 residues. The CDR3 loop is CASSSPFGTANTGELFF. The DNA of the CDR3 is TGTGCCAGCAGCTCTCCGTTCGGGACGGCGAACACCGGGGAGCTGTTTTTT.

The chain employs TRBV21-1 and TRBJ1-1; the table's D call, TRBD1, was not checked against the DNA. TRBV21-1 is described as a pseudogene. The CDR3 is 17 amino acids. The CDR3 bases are TGTGCCAGCAGCAAATCGAAACAGGGCGGCGGGAACACTGAAGCTTTCTTT. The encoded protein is CASSKSKQGGGNTEAFF.

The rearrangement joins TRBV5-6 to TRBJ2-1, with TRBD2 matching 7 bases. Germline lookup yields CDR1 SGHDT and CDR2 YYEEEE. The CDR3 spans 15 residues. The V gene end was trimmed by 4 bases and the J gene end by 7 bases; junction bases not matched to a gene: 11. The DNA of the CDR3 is TGTGCCAGCAGCGGGCGAGGGAGGGAGTCTAATGAGCAGTTCTTC. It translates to CASSGRGRESNEQFF. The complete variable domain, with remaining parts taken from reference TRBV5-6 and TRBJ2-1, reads DAGVTQSPTHLIKTRGQQVTLRCSPKSGHDTVSWYQQALGQGPQFIFQYYEEEERQRGNFPDRFSGHQFPNYSSELNVNALLLGDSALYLCASSGRGRESNEQFFGPGTRLTVL.

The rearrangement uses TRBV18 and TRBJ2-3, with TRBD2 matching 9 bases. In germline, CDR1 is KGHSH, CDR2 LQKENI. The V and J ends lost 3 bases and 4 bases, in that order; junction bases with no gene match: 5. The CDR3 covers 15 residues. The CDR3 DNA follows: TGTGCCAGCTCACCCATAGCGGGAGCTCCAGATACGCAGTATTTT. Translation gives CASSPIAGAPDTQYF.